This record concerns one T cell receptor (beta chain) sequence. No antigen is known for it. This sample is drawn from a study of T cell repertoires in cytomegalovirus infection. General study results and limits: Summed frequency of shared TCR beta families picked out CMV carriers who also had the relevant HLA.

Germline V gene data show CDR1 as KGHDR and CDR2 as SFDVKD. Deletions cut 3 bases from V and 4 bases from J, with 15 bases between. The CDR3 runs 15 residues. One entry per CDR3 protein results from TCRdb running MiXCR on the reads. The sample shows 900,000 to 950,000 distinct CDR3 sequences, roughly 30% of them seen only once. The sequence was collected from a human donor in good health (CMV status not recorded). Some clones in this sample may be carry-over from other donors' samples. The chain combines TRBV24-1 with TRBJ2-7, with D unresolved. The sample in question was cultured CD8+ T cells from PBMCs, obtained from culture after CMV antigen stimulation. CDR3 amino acids: CATSDKPGRNYEQYV. The CDR3 DNA is TGTGCCACCAGTGATAAACCAGGCAGAAATTACGAGCAGTACGTC.